This T cell receptor beta chain was captured in a study of human T cells and chemical hapten exposure. About the research overall: Enrolled patients were predominantly female and had alopecia areata, totalis or universalis.

Unique molecular identifiers were attached to individual cDNA molecules within the library. Authors' methods: Around 97,000 TCRs per sample was the median, with a range of roughly 20,000 to 750,000. MiXCR, applied by TCRdb to the RACE reads, yields one record per CDR3 protein. TCRdb, not the original authors, processed these V and J calls. The sample has approximately 90,000 distinct CDR3 sequences, 8.5% seen once. CDR3 length equals 17 residues. From germline, CDR1 is MNHEY and CDR2 SMNVEV (reference sequence). V lost 4 bases to trimming and J lost 7 bases, with 23 bases between them. This clonotype has ten or more counts. The time point is: pre-sensitization, week 0. Treatment described: therapeutic diphenylcyclopropenone sensitization with weekly scalp DPC. Donation of samples came from alopecia patients who were 18 to 70 years old and suitable for DPC.

The sequence derives from a man between 35 and 55 years old with alopecia areata. Some clones in this sample may be carry-over from other donors' samples. The sample in question was whole blood, obtained in connection with sensitization to the hapten diphenylcyclopropenone (DPC). V is TRBV27 and J is TRBJ1-5; the D gene is possibly TRBD1 (6 bases). CDR3 DNA sequence: TGTGCCAGCAGTTCATATCAGGGGCTAGGCATATCACAGCCCCAGCATTTT. It translates to CASSSYQGLGISQPQHF.